These T cell receptor beta chains were read from a single sample in a study of CD8+ T cells in alopecia areata. Assay: immunoSEQ multiplex PCR; the TCRdb copy retains only in-frame clones and omits some. Of about 190,000 clones detected, 60% appear once; the ten largest clones hold approximately 0.7%. Source: CD4+ T cells sorted from blood, taken at week 4, from a patient treated with tofacitinib. These receptors all stem from a human donor with alopecia areata. CDR3s include the opening cysteine and the closing phenylalanine or tryptophan. A D gene is named only where the DNA matches it firmly. Clone size is given for some rows only: seen once, a few or many times, or a class if the clone is expanded.

many,TRBJ1-1,TRBV5-4,TRBD1,TGTGCCAGCAGCTTGGACAGGGGTGGTGAAGCTTTCTTT,CASSLDRGGEAFF
NA,TRBJ1-4,TRBV6-1,TRBD1,TGTGCCAGCAGGGACAACAGGGGTTGGGAAAAACTGTTTTTT,CASRDNRGWEKLFF
NA,TRBJ2-4,TRBV29-1,NA,TGCAGCGTTGAAGCGCCTGGGGACATAGACGTTCTAGCCAAAAACATTCAGTACTTC,CSVEAPGDIDVLAKNIQYF
NA,TRBJ1-5,TRBV30,NA,TGTGCCTTCACCACGGTCCTAAATCAGCCCCAGCATTTT,CAFTTVLNQPQHF
NA,TRBJ2-5,TRBV4-2,TRBD2,TGTGCCAGCAGCCAAGTTGCTAGCGGGACTACAGGGGAGACCCAGTACTTC,CASSQVASGTTGETQYF
once,TRBJ2-5,TRBV20-1,NA,TGCAGTGTATTACAAGAGACCCAGTACTTC,CSVLQETQYF
NA,TRBJ2-7,TRBV7-2,TRBD2,TGTGCCAGCAGCCTAGCGGACCGCTACGAGCAGTACTTC,CASSLADRYEQYF
NA,TRBJ2-2,TRBV5-8,NA,TGTGCCAGCAGATATACAGGGCTCTTCGGGGAGCTGTTTTTT,CASRYTGLFGELFF
NA,TRBJ2-3,TRBV7-9,TRBD1,TGTGCCAGCAGCGGACAGGACAGGGCAGATACGCAGTATTTT,CASSGQDRADTQYF
few,TRBJ2-1,TRBV6-1,NA,TGTGCCAGCAGTGATATTGACTCCCGCTCCTACAATGAGCAGTTCTTC,CASSDIDSRSYNEQFF
NA,TRBJ2-3,TRBV27,NA,TGTGCCAGCAGGAGGGACCGCACAGATACGCAGTATTTT,CASRRDRTDTQYF
NA,TRBJ2-7,TRBV10-3,NA,TGTGCCATCAGTGGGACAGCTTACGAGCAGTACTTC,CAISGTAYEQYF
NA,TRBJ2-5,TRBV5-1,NA,TGCGCCAGCAGCTCAGGCGGGGCCCCCACGGGGGAGACCCAGTACTTC,CASSSGGAPTGETQYF
NA,TRBJ2-2,TRBV5-1,TRBD2,TGCGCCAGCAGCCTGGGACTAGCGGGAGCCGCCGGGGAGCTGTTTTTT,CASSLGLAGAAGELFF
NA,TRBJ1-2,TRBV14,NA,TGTGCCAGCAGCCGAGCAGGGTGGGCGGAAGGCTACACCTTC,CASSRAGWAEGYTF
few,TRBJ1-2,TRBV29-1,NA,TGCAGCGCCAGGACAGTGGGGGACTATGGCTACACCTTC,CSARTVGDYGYTF
NA,TRBJ2-3,TRBV6-1,NA,TGTGCCGGCGTCCATCGGGGGCCCACAGATACGCAGTATTTT,CAGVHRGPTDTQYF
once,TRBJ2-6,TRBV30,NA,TGTGCCTGGAGAGCTGGGGCCAACGTCCTGACTTTC,CAWRAGANVLTF
NA,TRBJ2-3,TRBV29-1,TRBD2,TGCAGCGCAGGACTAGCGGGGTTCACAGATACGCAGTATTTT,CSAGLAGFTDTQYF
NA,TRBJ2-5,TRBV29-1,NA,TGCAGCTACAGGCGGGGAGAGACCCAGTACTTC,CSYRRGETQYF
few,TRBJ1-3,TRBV30,NA,TGTGCCTGGACCATACCTACAGGTGGAAACACCATATATTTT,CAWTIPTGGNTIYF
many,TRBJ2-1,TRBV19,NA,TGTGCCAGTAGTACACCGGGACTCGACAATGAGCAGTTCTTC,CASSTPGLDNEQFF
NA,TRBJ2-5,TRBV6-1,NA,TGTGCCAGCAGTCCTACAGAGACCCAGTACTTC,CASSPTETQYF
few,TRBJ2-7,TRBV11-2,NA,TGTGCCAGCACCAACCAGGGACGCAAATTTTCCTACGAGCAGTACTTC,CASTNQGRKFSYEQYF
NA,TRBJ2-5,TRBV5-1,NA,TGCGCCAGCAGCCAAGCGGTTCTGGAGACCCAGTACTTC,CASSQAVLETQYF
few,TRBJ1-4,TRBV29-1,NA,TGCAGCGTTGAAAGAACAACTAATGAAAAACTGTTTTTT,CSVERTTNEKLFF
few,TRBJ1-2,TRBV4-1,NA,TGCGCCAGCAGCCAGAACAGGTGGGGAGGCTACACCTTC,CASSQNRWGGYTF
few,TRBJ2-5,TRBV18,NA,TGTGCCAGCTCACCAGGACTAGAGACCCAGTACTTC,CASSPGLETQYF
NA,TRBJ2-5,TRBV28,TRBD1,TGTGCCAGCAGTCTAGGGGGCTTTCTCCAAGAGACCCAGTACTTC,CASSLGGFLQETQYF
NA,TRBJ2-1,TRBV30,NA,TGTGCCTGGAGTAGTAAGCGTTTCAGGAATGAGCAGTTCTTC,CAWSSKRFRNEQFF
NA,TRBJ2-4,TRBV30,NA,TGTGCCTGGGGTAGAAGCAAAGCCAAAAACATTCAGTACTTC,CAWGRSKAKNIQYF
NA,TRBJ1-1,TRBV7-9,NA,TGTGCCAGCAGCTCCGACCCTTTAGCTTTCTTT,CASSSDPLAFF
NA,TRBJ1-5,TRBV4-1,TRBD1,TGCGCCAGCAGCCAATGGTTCTCTGAGACAGGGGGGCCCCAGCCCCAGCATTTT,CASSQWFSETGGPQPQHF
NA,TRBJ2-5,TRBV30,TRBD2,TGTGCCTGCAGAGCGGGAGAGTACCAAGAGACCCAGTACTTC,CACRAGEYQETQYF
NA,TRBJ2-5,TRBV9,NA,TGTGCCAGCAGCGTGGGGGAGGTTATCCCAGAGACCCAGTACTTC,CASSVGEVIPETQYF
few,TRBJ1-4,TRBV5-4,NA,TGTGCCAGCAGCTTGGAGGCAGGGGATGAAAAACTGTTTTTT,CASSLEAGDEKLFF
NA,TRBJ2-7,TRBV29-1,TRBD1,TGCAGCGCCACCGGGACAGCACTTTACGAGCAGTACTTC,CSATGTALYEQYF
few,TRBJ2-5,TRBV7-3,NA,TGTGCCAGCAGCATTCTACAGGGTCCCCAAGAGACCCAGTACTTC,CASSILQGPQETQYF
NA,TRBJ2-4,TRBV29-1,TRBD1,TGCAGCGTGCGGGATGGGACAGGGTGGGGCATTCAGTACTTC,CSVRDGTGWGIQYF
NA,TRBJ2-1,TRBV5-1,TRBD2,TGCGCCAGCAGCTTGGCAGGGACTAGCGCTAATGAGCAGTTCTTC,CASSLAGTSANEQFF
NA,TRBJ2-7,TRBV5-1,NA,TGCGCCAGCAGCACGAGTCCGGCCTTGACCTACGAGCAGTACTTC,CASSTSPALTYEQYF
few,TRBJ2-2,TRBV30,NA,TGTGCCTGGAGTGTCATGCTAGCGCGTTTAAACACCGGGGAGCTGTTTTTT,CAWSVMLARLNTGELFF
few,TRBJ2-3,TRBV29-1,NA,TGCAGCGTTGGACCAACCCTCTGGTCAGATACGCAGTATTTT,CSVGPTLWSDTQYF
NA,TRBJ2-2,TRBV7-2,NA,TGTGCCAGCAGCCAGGGACTCAACGGGGAGCTGTTTTTT,CASSQGLNGELFF
few,TRBJ2-3,TRBV29-1,NA,TGCAGCGTTGAAGATAGGGCAGTGGCGAGCACAGATACGCAGTATTTT,CSVEDRAVASTDTQYF
NA,TRBJ2-4,TRBV28,NA,TGTGCCAGCAGTCCGTCGACCGGGGGCAAAAACATTCAGTACTTC,CASSPSTGGKNIQYF
few,TRBJ2-1,TRBV29-1,NA,TGCAGCGCCGAAGGCGGGGGCGCAGGGCAGTTCTTC,CSAEGGGAGQFF
few,TRBJ2-2,TRBV19,TRBD2,TGTGCCATATGGAGCGGGAGGGGCACCGGGGAGCTGTTTTTT,CAIWSGRGTGELFF
NA,TRBJ2-7,TRBV4-1,TRBD1,TGCGCCAGCAGCCCCTCGGACAGGGGTTACGAGCAGTACTTC,CASSPSDRGYEQYF
few,TRBJ1-2,TRBV28,NA,TGTGCCAGCAGTTTAGGGAGTCAGTCGGGCGGGGGCTACACCTTC,CASSLGSQSGGGYTF
NA,TRBJ2-7,TRBV10-3,NA,TGTGCCATCAGAAACTACTCCTACGAGCAGTACTTC,CAIRNYSYEQYF
once,TRBJ1-5,TRBV25-1,NA,TGTGCCAGCAGCTTCGGCAATCAGCCCCAGCATTTT,CASSFGNQPQHF
NA,TRBJ1-2,TRBV29-1,NA,TGCAGCGTTGAAGTGAACTATGGCTACACCTTC,CSVEVNYGYTF
NA,TRBJ1-5,TRBV9,NA,TGTGCCAGCAGCGTAGGGGGTGGGGTCCAGCCCCAGCATTTT,CASSVGGGVQPQHF
NA,TRBJ2-2,TRBV30,NA,TGTGCCTGGAGCGGCCGGAGGGACACCGGGGAGCTGTTTTTT,CAWSGRRDTGELFF